This T cell receptor beta chain originates from a study of T cells in Graves' hyperthyroidism and ophthalmopathy. TCR beta CDR3 regions were amplified from RNA transcripts. With the HTBI primer set, the TCR CDR3 went through a first round of RT-PCR. TCRdb used MiXCR to reprocess the multiplex PCR reads, holding one entry per CDR3 protein. The sample yields hundreds of thousands of distinct CDR3 sequences, approximately 16% seen once. J gave up 2 bases and V 3 bases, and 2 bases lay outside the gene matches. This CDR3 contains 14 residues. Germline V gives CDR1 MNHNS, CDR2 SASEGT. This clonotype was observed many times.

The sample comprised blood. This receptor was obtained from a woman in her late teens or twenties with Graves' hyperthyroidism. V is TRBV6-1 and J is TRBJ2-3, with TRBD2 identical over 7 bases. This chain's CDR3 is CASSEGGDTDTQYF. The CDR3 DNA follows: TGTGCCAGCAGTGAGGGGGGGGACACAGATACGCAGTATTTT.